Listed here is a single T cell receptor beta chain. Its specificity is not known. This record belongs to a study of a mutant IDH1 vaccine in newly diagnosed glioma. As for the study in general: Vaccines began 4-6 weeks after radiotherapy alone, or with temozolomide cycles. Most patients had received both radiotherapy and temozolomide, the prior options being radiotherapy, temozolomide, or both.

Time point indicated: week 5, during vaccination. Vaccinated patients received 300 ug of mutant IDH1 20-mer peptide per dose, with topical imiquimod. The CDR3 is made up of 13 amino acids. V lost 2 bases to trimming and J lost 5 bases, with 10 bases between them. From germline, CDR1 is SGHRS and CDR2 YFSETQ. Regarding the study as a whole: Pseudoprogression appears to have had no connection to changes in top peripheral T cell clonotypes. Researchers report vaccine-induced immune responses in 93.3% of patients.

This table comes from immunoSEQ multiplex PCR, and its TCRdb copy is limited to in-frame clones, with some not included. The sample lists roughly 39,000 clones, 70% to 90% occurring once. Material: PBMCs, obtained from a glioma patient whose treatment included an IDH1 peptide vaccine. The receptor was isolated from a man aged 40-49 years with glioma. The chain recombines TRBV5-1 with TRBJ2-5; tentatively, D is TRBD1 or TRBD2 (5 bases each). CDR3 coding DNA: TGCGCCAGCAGCTTCGGTTGGGGGGAGACCCAGTACTTC. As protein: CASSFGWGETQYF.